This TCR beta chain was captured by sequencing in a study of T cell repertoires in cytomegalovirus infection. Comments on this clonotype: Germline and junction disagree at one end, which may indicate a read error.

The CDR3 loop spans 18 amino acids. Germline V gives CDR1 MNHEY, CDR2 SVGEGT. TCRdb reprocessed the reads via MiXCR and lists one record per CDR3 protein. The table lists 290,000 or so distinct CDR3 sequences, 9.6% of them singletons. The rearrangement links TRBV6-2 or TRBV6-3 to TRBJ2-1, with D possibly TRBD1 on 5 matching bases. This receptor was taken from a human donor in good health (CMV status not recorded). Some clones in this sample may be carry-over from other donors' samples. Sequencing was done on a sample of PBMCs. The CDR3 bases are TGTGCCAGCAGCTACTTTTCGGCAGGGAAATTATCCTACAATGAGCGGTTCTTC. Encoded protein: CASSYFSAGKLSYNERFF.